The 24 T cell receptor beta chains given below trace back to one sample, sequenced in a study of blood T cell repertoires in COVID-19. Assay: immunoSEQ multiplex PCR; the TCRdb copy retains only in-frame clones and omits some. The sample consists of about 49,000 clones, 85% to 95% of them appearing once. Specimen: peripheral blood. The receptors derive from a man between 60 and 70 years old with COVID-19, enrolled during active disease.

The chain couples TRBV5-1 to TRBJ2-3; maybe TRBD2 (5 bases). The CDR3 sequence is 14 residues long. Trimming shortened V by 6 bases and J by 1 base, and 12 bases separated the two germline ends. Germline V gene sequence: CDR1 SGHRS, CDR2 YFSETQ. Here the CDR3 reads CASKLSEGTDTQYF. The CDR3 DNA reads TGCGCCAGCAAACTTAGCGAGGGCACAGATACGCAGTATTTT.

This chain connects TRBV18 to TRBJ2-7; 8 nucleotides align to TRBD2. V shed 5 bases, J shed 4 bases, and the junction held 7 bases outside the gene matches. Germline V gives CDR1 KGHSH, CDR2 LQKENI. The CDR3 has 14 amino acids. CDR3 nucleotides: TGTGCCAGCTCAACAGCTAGCGGGTCTTACGAGCAGTACTTC. It yields the protein CASSTASGSYEQYF.

This clone was recorded a few times. The CDR3 region has the DNA TGTGCCAGCAGCGTACAAGCGGGTGCCTCCTACGAGCAGTACTTC. Its translation is CASSVQAGASYEQYF. The chain combines TRBV9 with TRBJ2-7, with D possibly TRBD2 on 6 matching bases. Germline CDR1 SGDLS, CDR2 YYNGEE. V was shortened by 1 base and J by 0 bases, with 11 bases between the two germline ends. The CDR3 totals 15 residues.

V is TRBV3-1 (or the pseudogene TRBV3-2) and J is TRBJ1-1; D not certain. Germline lookup yields CDR1 LGHDT and CDR2 YNNKEL (reference sequence). CDR3 length: 12 residues. Trimming cost V 2 bases and J 4 bases, with 5 bases left between them. The CDR3 loop is CASSQSSTEAFF. DNA for the CDR3: TGTGCCAGCAGCCAATCTTCCACTGAAGCTTTCTTT.

The chain joins TRBV7-6 to TRBJ2-3, with a weak D call TRBD1 (6 bases). This CDR3 is 16 amino acids long. V was pared by 5 bases and J by 0 bases, with 15 bases between. Germline values: CDR1 SGHVS, CDR2 FNYEAQ. CDR3 in amino acids: CASSTILDSSTDTQYF. CDR3 DNA: TGTGCCAGCAGCACGATTCTGGACAGCAGCACAGATACGCAGTATTTT.

V is TRBV6-5 and J is TRBJ1-3, with a weak D call TRBD1 (5 bases). Trimming removed 8 bases from V and 0 bases from J, with 11 bases in between. Germline V gene data show CDR1 as MNHEY and CDR2 as SVGAGI. The CDR3 length is 14 residues. The CDR3 DNA is TGTGCCAGCTCTGGGGGGGGCTCTGGAAACACCATATATTTT. As protein: CASSGGGSGNTIYF.

This sequence joins TRBV10-3 and TRBJ1-6, with D possibly matching TRBD1 (5 bases). The CDR3 spans 15 residues. Trimming took off 0 bases at V and 9 bases at J, with 12 bases between the two ends. Germline CDR1 and CDR2: ENHRY and SYGVKD. The CDR3 protein is CAISESGQGGSPLHF. For the CDR3, the DNA is TGTGCCATCAGTGAGTCCGGGCAGGGAGGTTCACCCCTCCACTTT.

The chain couples TRBV5-1 to TRBJ2-1; 11 bases are a match to TRBD2. J gave up 3 bases and V 0 bases, and 8 bases lay outside the gene matches. CDR1 and CDR2 from the germline V gene are SGHRS and YFSETQ. The CDR3 totals 18 residues. The CDR3: CASSLDSGGAKGYNEQFF. DNA for the CDR3: TGCGCCAGCAGCTTGGATAGCGGGGGGGCGAAGGGCTACAATGAGCAGTTCTTC. Drawing the rest from reference TRBV5-1 and TRBJ2-1, the complete variable domain is KAGVTQTPRYLIKTRGQQVTLSCSPISGHRSVSWYQQTPGQGLQFLFEYFSETQRNKGNFPGRFSGRQFSNSRSEMNVSTLELGDSALYLCASSLDSGGAKGYNEQFFGPGTRLTVL.

The chain employs TRBV11-3 and TRBJ2-2; 8 nucleotides match TRBD1. This CDR3 is built from 16 residues. V trimming: 5 bases; J trimming: 1 base; junction bases outside the gene matches: 6. Looked up from germline, CDR1 is SGHNT and CDR2 is YENEEA. The CDR3 nucleotides are TGTGCCAGCAGCACCTGGGACAGGAAGAACACCGGGGAGCTGTTTTTT. It translates to CASSTWDRKNTGELFF.

V gene TRBV18 combines with J gene TRBJ1-4; 7 bases agree with TRBD1. V shed 3 bases and J 4 bases; nucleotides not matched to a gene: 11. Germline assignment: CDR1 KGHSH and CDR2 LQKENI. This CDR3 comprises 17 residues. CDR3 DNA sequence: TGTGCCAGCTCACCGGTGAGGCGGGGACAGTTTAATGAAAAACTGTTTTTT. This sequence encodes CASSPVRRGQFNEKLFF.

The genes are TRBV7-9 and TRBJ1-1; D is possibly TRBD1 (5 bases). Between the trimmed V and J ends, which lost 4 bases and 2 bases, there was a span of 14 bases. Germline assignment: CDR1 SEHNR and CDR2 FQNEAQ (reference sequence). CDR3 length equals 15 residues. CDR3 DNA: TGTGCCAGCAGCTCTCTGGGACTTGATAACACTGAAGCTTTCTTT. It yields the protein CASSSLGLDNTEAFF.

The V and J genes are TRBV18 and TRBJ2-7, with 7 bases identical to TRBD1. The CDR3 consists of 15 residues. Germline values: CDR1 KGHSH, CDR2 LQKENI. V was pared by 3 bases and J by 4 bases, with 9 bases of the junction left unmatched. The chain's CDR3 is CASSPAGTAVYEQYF. In DNA form, the CDR3 reads TGTGCCAGCTCACCGGCCGGGACAGCAGTTTACGAGCAGTACTTC. The full variable domain, completed using reference TRBV18 and TRBJ2-7, is NAGVMQNPRHLVRRRGQEARLRCSPMKGHSHVYWYRQLPEEGLKFMVYLQKENIIDESGMPKERFSAEFPKEGPSILRIQQVVRGDSAAYFCASSPAGTAVYEQYFGPGTRLTVT.

The J gene is TRBJ2-1, the V gene TRBV5-1; 8 bases map to TRBD2. The CDR3 totals 17 residues. CDR1 and CDR2 from the germline V gene are SGHRS and YFSETQ. The V gene end was trimmed by 1 base and the J gene end by 4 bases; junction bases not matched to a gene: 10. CDR3 amino acids: CASSLITGGQPYNEQFF. CDR3 DNA sequence: TGCGCCAGCAGCTTGATTACGGGGGGGCAACCTTACAATGAGCAGTTCTTC.

This clone was detected only a few times. This chain joins TRBV14 and TRBJ1-3; tentatively, D is TRBD1 (6 bases). The V gene lost 3 bases and the J gene lost 4 bases, with 16 bases spanning the gap. Germline CDR1 is SGHDN and CDR2 is FVKESK. The CDR3 has 16 amino acids. DNA of the CDR3: TGTGCCAGCAGCCATTTAACCAGGGGCGCAGGAAACACCATATATTTT. Protein sequence: CASSHLTRGAGNTIYF.

This clone was picked up one time. This chain connects TRBV3-1 (or the pseudogene TRBV3-2) to TRBJ1-6; a weak D match, TRBD1 (5 bases). Germline V CDR1 and CDR2: LGHDT, YNNKEL (reference sequence). V lost 4 bases, J lost 9 bases, and 13 bases lay in between. This CDR3 has 14 amino acids. CDR3 coding DNA: TGTGCCAGCAGCCCAAGGCAGGGTGGTTCACCCCTCCACTTT. It encodes CASSPRQGGSPLHF.

CDR3 in amino acids: CAWSVKGQGRTGSPLHF. The CDR3 bases are TGTGCCTGGAGTGTTAAGGGACAGGGGAGAACGGGGTCACCCCTCCACTTT. This rearrangement joins TRBV30 to TRBJ1-6; 10 nucleotides agree with TRBD1. V was pared by 0 bases and J by 10 bases, with 12 bases of the junction left unmatched. The CDR3 length is 17 residues. The germline V gene encodes CDR1 GTSNPN and CDR2 SVGIG (reference sequence).

CDR3: CASSWDRRRHYGYTF. CDR3 sequence (DNA): TGTGCCAGCAGTTGGGACAGACGCAGGCACTATGGCTACACCTTC. The V and J genes are TRBV28 and TRBJ1-2; 7 nucleotides line up with TRBD1. The CDR3 has 15 amino acids. The trim removed 4 bases at V and 3 bases at J, leaving 8 bases unmatched. The germline CDR1 and CDR2 sequences are MDHEN and SYDVKM.

The rearrangement uses TRBV14 and TRBJ2-5; D remains ambiguous. The germline gives CDR1 SGHDN, CDR2 FVKESK. The V end was cut by 2 bases, the J end by 4 bases, with 5 bases between. There are 12 residues in the CDR3. The CDR3 loop reads CASSQTLETQYF. The CDR3 bases are TGTGCCAGCAGCCAAACTTTAGAGACCCAGTACTTC.

This chain joins TRBV19 and TRBJ1-5, with D maybe TRBD1 (6 bases). This CDR3 spans 14 amino acids. Trimming removed 10 bases at V and 2 bases at J, with 15 bases between. Germline V gives CDR1 LNHDA, CDR2 SQIVND (reference sequence). Here the CDR3 DNA reads TGTGCCACTATACAGGGCGGCGGCAATCAGCCCCAGCATTTT. Protein: CATIQGGGNQPQHF.

CDR3 in DNA: TGTGCCAGCAGTGATACTAGCGGGGGCGTCGATACGCAGTATTTT. Translating gives CASSDTSGGVDTQYF. The chain joins TRBV25-1 to TRBJ2-3, with 11 bases identical to TRBD2. Germline loops: CDR1 MGHDK, CDR2 SYGVNS. This CDR3 has 15 residues. V shed 3 bases, J shed 6 bases, and the junction held 5 bases outside the gene matches.

V and J are TRBV11-2 and TRBJ2-5; the D is unclear. CDR3 length: 16 residues. In germline, CDR1 is SGHAT, CDR2 FQNNGV. V dropped 5 bases and J dropped 5 bases, with 21 bases sitting between them. The CDR3, as DNA: TGTGCCAGCAGCCCCCCTTGGAACGGGTTGGGTGAGACCCAGTACTTC. Translating gives CASSPPWNGLGETQYF.

The rearrangement joins TRBV28 to TRBJ1-3; D is uncertain. Germline V gene sequence: CDR1 MDHEN, CDR2 SYDVKM. The CDR3 covers 14 residues. V lost 5 bases and J lost 0, with 8 bases in between. CDR3 nucleotides: TGTGCCAGCAGTCCCCGGGGCTCTGGAAACACCATATATTTT. This translates into CASSPRGSGNTIYF.

This clone has a single count. The chain is built from TRBV7-9 and TRBJ2-1; 10 bases are shared with TRBD2. CDR1 and CDR2 from the germline V gene are SEHNR and FQNEAQ (reference sequence). Trimming took 1 base from V and 1 from J; bases not matched to a gene: 4. The CDR3 extends over 17 amino acids. Written as DNA, the CDR3 is TGTGCCAGCAGCTTAGGGCTAGCGGGAGCGTCCTACAATGAGCAGTTCTTC. Translation: CASSLGLAGASYNEQFF.

V is TRBV9 and J is TRBJ2-1; 12 bases fit TRBD2. The CDR3 is made up of 17 amino acids. V was clipped by 0 bases and J by 8 bases; unmatched bases: 9. The germline CDR1 and CDR2 sequences are SGDLS and YYNGEE. This chain's CDR3 is CASSVVGTSGPLYEQFF. The CDR3 DNA follows: TGTGCCAGCAGCGTAGTGGGGACTAGCGGGCCCCTCTATGAGCAGTTCTTC. The entire variable domain, with the rest obtained from reference TRBV9 and TRBJ2-1, is as follows: DSGVTQTPKHLITATGQRVTLRCSPRSGDLSVYWYQQSLDQGLQFLIQYYNGEERAKGNILERFSAQQFPDLHSELNLSSLELGDSALYFCASSVVGTSGPLYEQFFGPGTRLTVL.